The clone carrying this T cell receptor beta chain came up a few times. The antigen remains undetermined. The sample is drawn from a study of T cells after yellow fever vaccination. Study findings and constraints: Most primary-vaccination clones recurred post-booster (approximately 96% CD4, 88% CD8).

The CDR3 contains 16 residues. J was trimmed by 2 bases and V by 1 base; bases with no gene match: 6. In germline, CDR1 is SGHTA, CDR2 FQGNSA. One entry per CDR3 protein, called by TCRdb with MiXCR from the 5' RACE reads. This table has some 500,000 distinct CDR3 sequences, roughly 14% appearing once. Specimen: PBMCs, collected on the day of the yellow fever booster vaccination. The chain links TRBV7-2 to TRBJ2-5; 8 bases match TRBD2. The clonotype originates from a young man who received the YFV17D yellow fever vaccine. The CDR3 DNA reads as TGTGCCAGCAGCTTAGTGTTTACTAGCGGTCAAGAGACCCAGTACTTC. It encodes CASSLVFTSGQETQYF.